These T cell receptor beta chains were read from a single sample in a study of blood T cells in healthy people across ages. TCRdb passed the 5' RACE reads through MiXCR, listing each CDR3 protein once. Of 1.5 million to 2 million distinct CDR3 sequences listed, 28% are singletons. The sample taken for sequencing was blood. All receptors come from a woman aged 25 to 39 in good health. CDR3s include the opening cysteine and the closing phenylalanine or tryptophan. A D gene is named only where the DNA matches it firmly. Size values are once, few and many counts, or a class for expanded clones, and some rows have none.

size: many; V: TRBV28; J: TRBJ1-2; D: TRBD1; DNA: TGTGCCAGCAGTGGACAGGGGGCGGACTATGGCTACACCTTC; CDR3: CASSGQGADYGYTF
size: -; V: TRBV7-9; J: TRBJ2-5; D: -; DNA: TGTGCCAGCAGCTTAGCGGCGGGGTGGACAGAGACCCAGTACTTC; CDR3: CASSLAAGWTETQYF
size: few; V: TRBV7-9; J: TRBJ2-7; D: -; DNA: TGTGCCAGCAGCCCTGCCGGCAGGGCGACGTACGAGCAGTACTTC; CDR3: CASSPAGRATYEQYF
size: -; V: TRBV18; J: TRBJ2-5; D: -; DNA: TGTGCCAGCTCCGCAGGGGCTGGTGAGACCCAGTACTTC; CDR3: CASSAGAGETQYF
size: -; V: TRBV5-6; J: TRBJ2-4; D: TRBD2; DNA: TGTGCCAGCAGCCTACGGCTAGCGGGAGAAGTCTACAATGAGCAGTACTTC; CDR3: CASSLRLAGEVYNEQYF
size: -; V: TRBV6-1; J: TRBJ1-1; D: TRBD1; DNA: TGTGCCAGCACTCCTCCCCGACAGGGCCGAGTGGAAGCTTTCTTT; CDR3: CASTPPRQGRVEAFF
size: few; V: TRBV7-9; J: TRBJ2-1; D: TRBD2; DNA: TGTGCCAGCAGCCTCACGCTAGCGGGAGTAGGTGAGCAGTTCTTC; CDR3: CASSLTLAGVGEQFF
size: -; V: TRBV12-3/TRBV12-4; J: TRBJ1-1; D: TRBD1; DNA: TGTGCCAGCAGTTTGTCCCCTCTACAGGGGAGAGCTTTCTTT; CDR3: CASSLSPLQGRAFF
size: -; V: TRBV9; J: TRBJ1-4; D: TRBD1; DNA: TGTGCCAGCGGCCGGGACAGCTTTAATGAAAAACTGTTTTTT; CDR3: CASGRDSFNEKLFF
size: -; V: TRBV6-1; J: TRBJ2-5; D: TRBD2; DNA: TGTGCCAGCAGTAAAAGCGGGGGGGCCTTAGAGACCCAGTACTTC; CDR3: CASSKSGGALETQYF
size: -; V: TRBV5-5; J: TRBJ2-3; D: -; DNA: TGTGCCAGCAGCTTCCGAGGGAGAGGCAGCACAGATACGCAGTATTTT; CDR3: CASSFRGRGSTDTQYF
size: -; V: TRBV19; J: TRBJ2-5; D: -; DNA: TGTGCCAGTAGTACCTCGGGGCCGGGCCTCAATGAGCAGTACTTC; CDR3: CASSTSGPGLNEQYF
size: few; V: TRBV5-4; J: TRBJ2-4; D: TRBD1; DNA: TGTGCCAGCAGTCTCCGCCAGGACAGGACGAGGGGCAACATTCAGTACTTC; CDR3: CASSLRQDRTRGNIQYF
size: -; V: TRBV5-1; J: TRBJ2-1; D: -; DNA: TGCGCCAGCAGCTTGCCTACCGGGGACAATGAGCAGTTCTTC; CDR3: CASSLPTGDNEQFF
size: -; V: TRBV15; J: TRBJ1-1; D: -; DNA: TGTGCCACCAGCAGACGGGGGGCTGAAGCTTTCTTT; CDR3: CATSRRGAEAFF
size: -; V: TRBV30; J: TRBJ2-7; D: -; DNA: TGTGCCTTGAACGGCGGATCCTACGAGCAGGACTTC; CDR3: CALNGGSYEQDF
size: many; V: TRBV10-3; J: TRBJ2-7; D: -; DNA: TGTGCCATCAGCCCAACTAGCTACGAGCAGTACTTC; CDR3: CAISPTSYEQYF
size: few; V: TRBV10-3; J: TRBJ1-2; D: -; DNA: TGTGCCATCAGTGACCAGAAGACAGTAAGATATGGCTACACCTTC; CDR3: CAISDQKTVRYGYTF
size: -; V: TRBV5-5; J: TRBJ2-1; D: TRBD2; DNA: TGTGCCAGCAGCTTCAGGAGACTAGCGGGCCGAGGGGGCAATGAGCAGTTCTTC; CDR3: CASSFRRLAGRGGNEQFF
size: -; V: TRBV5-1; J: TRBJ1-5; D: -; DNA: TGCGCCAGCAGCTTGGTGGCCGGGGGCGATCAGCCCCAGCATTTT; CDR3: CASSLVAGGDQPQHF
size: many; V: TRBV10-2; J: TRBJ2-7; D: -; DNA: TGCGCCAGCAGTGATATGGCGGGGAGCTCCTACGAGCAGTACTTC; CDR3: CASSDMAGSSYEQYF
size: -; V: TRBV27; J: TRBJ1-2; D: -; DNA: TGTGCCAGCAGTTTACTCCCAGGGGAAGGGTATGGCTACACCTTC; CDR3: CASSLLPGEGYGYTF
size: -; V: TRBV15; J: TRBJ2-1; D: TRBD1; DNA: TGTGCCACCGGCGGCAGACAGGGGGCTTGGGATGAGCAGTTCTTC; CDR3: CATGGRQGAWDEQFF